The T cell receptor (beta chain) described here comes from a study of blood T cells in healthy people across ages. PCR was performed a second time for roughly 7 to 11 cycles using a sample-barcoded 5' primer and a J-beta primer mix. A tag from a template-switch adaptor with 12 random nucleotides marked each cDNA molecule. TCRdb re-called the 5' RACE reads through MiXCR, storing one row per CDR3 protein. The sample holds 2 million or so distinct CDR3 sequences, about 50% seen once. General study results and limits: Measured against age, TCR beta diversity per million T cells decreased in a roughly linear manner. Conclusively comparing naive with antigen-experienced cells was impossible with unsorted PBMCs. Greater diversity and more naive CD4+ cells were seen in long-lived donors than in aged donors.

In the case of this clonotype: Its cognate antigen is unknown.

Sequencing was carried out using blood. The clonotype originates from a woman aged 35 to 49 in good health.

CDR3 bases: TGTGCCAGCAGCTTAGACGGTGGCGGGGGGGCCTACGAGCAGTACTTC. Translated: CASSLDGGGGAYEQYF. J is TRBJ2-7 and V is TRBV7-2; TRBD2 matches 9 bases. Germline lookup yields CDR1 SGHTA and CDR2 FQGNSA. The CDR3 totals 16 residues. V was pared by 1 base and J by 2 bases, with 6 bases of the junction left unmatched.